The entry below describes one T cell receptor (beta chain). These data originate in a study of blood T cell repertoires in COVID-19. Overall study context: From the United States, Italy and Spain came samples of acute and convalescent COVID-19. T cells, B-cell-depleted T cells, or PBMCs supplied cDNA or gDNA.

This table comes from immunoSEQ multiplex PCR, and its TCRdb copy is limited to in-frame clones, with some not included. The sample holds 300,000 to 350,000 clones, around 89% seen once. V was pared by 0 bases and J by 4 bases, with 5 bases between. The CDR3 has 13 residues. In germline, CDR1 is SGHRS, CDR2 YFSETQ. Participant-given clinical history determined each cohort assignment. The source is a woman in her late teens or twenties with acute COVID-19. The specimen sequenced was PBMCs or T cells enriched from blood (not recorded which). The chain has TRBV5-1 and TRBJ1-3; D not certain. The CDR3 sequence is CASSLERGNTIYF. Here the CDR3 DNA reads TGCGCCAGCAGCTTGGAACGGGGAAACACCATATATTTT.